This TCR beta chain was retrieved from a study of shared clonotypes between healthy human individuals. Across the whole study: Each donor had three CD4 naive, three CD4 memory, two CD8 naive and one CD8 memory plate.

General observations from the study: As a rule, naive subsets had a larger estimated richness than memory subsets. It was the non-shared clonotypes that had lower generation probabilities than clonotypes shared by all four donors.

It was at deep level that the assay was run. Repertoires were generated with immunoSEQ multiplex PCR, while TCRdb's copy carries only in-frame clones and drops some. There are about 1 million clones in the sample; 70% to 80% occur only once, and nearly 1.5% lies in the top ten. Germline assignment: CDR1 SGHRS and CDR2 YFSETQ. The CDR3 is 16 residues long. Unmatched junction bases numbered 5, after V lost 5 bases and J lost 4 bases. As regards this clone: Its cognate antigen is unknown.

The genes are TRBV5-1 and TRBJ2-3; 15 bases line up with TRBD2. The source material was memory CD4+ T cells sorted from blood. As to subset: CD45RA-negative fraction. The clonotype originates from a man aged 18-30 years in good health. CDR3 nucleotides: TGCGCCAGCAGGGAAGGACTAGCGGGGGGGCCAGATACGCAGTATTTT. Amino acids: CASREGLAGGPDTQYF.